Below, 2 T cell receptor beta chains from the same sample are listed, as sequenced in a study of beta chain features in type 1 diabetes. The isolated RNA, all of it, was reverse transcribed, so expressed TCRB transcripts were what got sequenced. Sequencing used immunoSEQ multiplex PCR; TCRdb keeps in-frame clones, though not all of them. The table includes 900,000 or so clones, roughly 15% detected once. The sequenced sample consisted of naive CD4+ T cells from blood. These receptors came from a woman younger than 30 in good health.

The chain carries TRBV6-5 and TRBJ1-1; 8 bases fit TRBD1. The V gene's germline CDR1 is MNHEY and CDR2 SVGAGI. This CDR3 has 12 amino acids. J was trimmed by 11 bases and V by 0 bases; bases with no gene match: 2. In DNA, the CDR3 is TGTGCCAGCAGTTACTCTAGGGACAGGGCTTTCTTT. This encodes CASSYSRDRAFF.

The sample holds a few counts of this clone. The rearrangement joins TRBV2 to TRBJ1-2; no clear D. From germline, CDR1 is SNHLY and CDR2 FYNNEI. The germline V and J ends were trimmed by 7 bases and 0 bases, with 12 bases remaining between them. The CDR3 is 14 residues long. CDR3 sequence: CASTSTWANYGYTF. Written as DNA, the CDR3 is TGTGCCAGCACTTCGACATGGGCTAACTATGGCTACACCTTC.